A single sample gave rise to the 27 T cell receptor beta chains below, sequenced in a study of blood T cell repertoires in COVID-19. The data were produced by immunoSEQ multiplex PCR, yet TCRdb's version contains in-frame clones alone and is incomplete. Among some 260,000 clones listed, approximately 91% were seen once. Specimen: peripheral blood. All receptors come from a woman in her thirties or forties who had recovered from COVID-19.

This sequence joins TRBV2 and TRBJ1-3, with 8 nucleotides matching TRBD1. Germline lookup yields CDR1 SNHLY and CDR2 FYNNEI. This CDR3 has 17 residues. The V and J ends lost 3 bases and 1 base, in that order; junction bases with no gene match: 8. DNA of the CDR3: TGTGCCAGCAGTGATCACCGGACAGGGCGATCTGGAAACACCATATATTTT. Translated, it gives CASSDHRTGRSGNTIYF.

V gene TRBV11-3 combines with J gene TRBJ1-1; a possible D gene is TRBD1 (6 bases). Trimming left V 5 bases short and J 7 bases short, with 20 bases between. The CDR3 covers 15 residues. The germline CDR1 and CDR2 sequences are SGHNT and YENEEA. DNA of the CDR3: TGTGCCAGCAGCGCTCCCAGACAGGTCCGTGATGAAGCTTTCTTT. This translates into CASSAPRQVRDEAFF.

As concerns this clone: The same CDR3 can be traced to other DNA sequences in this sample. V and J are TRBV2 and TRBJ2-7; TRBD1 might be the D (5 bases). V was clipped by 6 bases and J by 4 bases, with 10 bases between them. The CDR3 contains 12 residues. CDR1 is SNHLY, CDR2 FYNNEI, per germline. The CDR3 here is CASSPQVYEQYF. CDR3 coding DNA: TGTGCCAGCAGCCCACAGGTTTACGAGCAGTACTTC.

The rearrangement links TRBV4-3 to TRBJ2-7; tentatively, D is TRBD2 (6 bases). The CDR3 is 13 residues long. The V gene lost 3 bases and the J gene lost 6 bases, with 12 bases spanning the gap. CDR1 and CDR2 (germline): LGHNA, YSLEER. CDR3 coding DNA: TGCGCCAGCAGCCAGTTCAGGGAGGCCGAGCAGTACTTC. It encodes CASSQFREAEQYF.

The chain recombines TRBV2 with TRBJ1-5, with 7 bases that match TRBD1. Germline loops: CDR1 SNHLY, CDR2 FYNNEI. The CDR3 runs 14 residues. V gave up 6 bases and J gave up 9 bases; unmatched junction bases: 11. CDR3 nucleotides: TGTGCCAGCAGGTTTGGGACAGAGACTGGGCCCCAGCATTTT. It is translated as CASRFGTETGPQHF.

This chain connects TRBV28 to TRBJ2-3; perhaps TRBD1 as D (6 bases). V was clipped by 7 bases and J by 4 bases, with 18 bases between them. The CDR3 sequence is 15 residues long. Looked up from germline, CDR1 is MDHEN and CDR2 is SYDVKM. The CDR3 DNA reads TGTGCCAGCACCCCTGGTGAGGGGGTACCAGATACGCAGTATTTT. Residues: CASTPGEGVPDTQYF.

V gene TRBV2 combines with J gene TRBJ2-7; TRBD1 matches 9 bases. Germline-derived CDR1 and CDR2 are SNHLY and FYNNEI. The CDR3 covers 16 residues. J lost 4 bases, V lost 6 bases, and 13 bases had no gene match. The CDR3 is CASRTMPGQGFYEQYF. The CDR3 coding sequence is TGTGCCAGCAGAACAATGCCGGGACAGGGATTTTACGAGCAGTACTTC.

The V gene is TRBV19, the J gene TRBJ1-2; a weak D match, TRBD1 (6 bases). The CDR3 extends over 14 amino acids. Germline CDR1 and CDR2: LNHDA and SQIVND (reference sequence). Trimming removed 6 bases at V and 6 bases at J, with 17 bases between. CDR3 protein: CASSLQTGFDGYTF. As DNA, the CDR3 is TGTGCCAGTAGCCTTCAGACAGGATTTGATGGCTACACCTTC.

The gene calls are TRBV27 and TRBJ1-4; TRBD1 aligns across 8 bases. CDR1 is MNHEY and CDR2 is SMNVEV in the germline V gene (reference sequence). V trimming: 5 bases; J trimming: 4 bases; junction bases outside the gene matches: 12. This CDR3 is built from 17 residues. CDR3 sequence: CASSRWGGTGGNEKLFF. The CDR3 region has the DNA TGTGCCAGCAGTCGTTGGGGCGGGACAGGAGGTAATGAAAAACTGTTTTTT.

The chain uses TRBV19 and TRBJ2-7; 8 bases map to TRBD2. After removal of 1 base from V and 0 bases from J, the junction contained 8 bases not matched to a gene. The CDR3 contains 17 residues. CDR1 and CDR2 (germline): LNHDA, SQIVND (reference sequence). The CDR3 sequence: CASSIGGGLVVSYEQYF. CDR3 nucleotides: TGTGCCAGTAGTATAGGGGGGGGACTAGTAGTCTCCTACGAGCAGTACTTC.

The V and J genes are TRBV5-1 and TRBJ1-6; TRBD1 matches 9 bases. The germline V gene encodes CDR1 SGHRS and CDR2 YFSETQ. The CDR3 extends over 17 amino acids. V was clipped by 3 bases and J by 7 bases; unmatched bases: 11. CDR3 sequence (DNA): TGCGCCAGCAGCTCGATAGGAGGACAGGGGTGGAATTCACCCCTCCACTTT. It codes for CASSSIGGQGWNSPLHF.

The chain combines TRBV7-2 with TRBJ2-1; 7 bases are a match to TRBD2. With 7 bases clipped from V and 9 bases from J, the junction kept 15 bases outside the gene matches. The CDR3 sequence is 15 residues long. The germline V gene encodes CDR1 SGHTA and CDR2 FQGNSA. CDR3: CASTSLSGRSLEQFF. The CDR3, as DNA: TGTGCCAGCACCTCCCTTAGCGGGCGATCTCTTGAGCAGTTCTTC. Drawing the rest from reference TRBV7-2 and TRBJ2-1, the complete variable domain is GAGVSQSPSNKVTEKGKDVELRCDPISGHTALYWYRQSLGQGLEFLIYFQGNSAPDKSGLPSDRFSAERTGGSVSTLTIQRTQQEDSAVYLCASTSLSGRSLEQFFGPGTRLTVL.

V usage is TRBV19 and J usage is TRBJ2-1, with 8 bases matching TRBD1. CDR1 is LNHDA and CDR2 is SQIVND in the germline V gene (reference sequence). V was pared by 4 bases and J by 7 bases, with 15 bases of the junction left unmatched. The CDR3 is 17 residues long. CDR3 residues: CASSSPGTGLFGNEQFF. The CDR3 nucleotides are TGTGCCAGTAGTAGTCCCGGGACAGGTTTGTTCGGAAATGAGCAGTTCTTC. The variable domain in full, completed from reference TRBV19 and TRBJ2-1, reads DGGITQSPKYLFRKEGQNVTLSCEQNLNHDAMYWYRQDPGQGLRLIYYSQIVNDFQKGDIAEGYSVSREKKESFPLTVTSAQKNPTAFYLCASSSPGTGLFGNEQFFGPGTRLTVL.

The rearrangement joins TRBV18 to TRBJ2-3, with D possibly matching TRBD2 (6 bases). The CDR3 runs to 16 residues. The germline V gene has CDR1 KGHSH and CDR2 LQKENI. Trimming removed 2 bases from V and 1 base from J, with 13 bases in between. The CDR3 loop is CASSPSKGGGTDTQYF. The CDR3, as DNA: TGTGCCAGCTCACCATCGAAGGGAGGCGGCACAGATACGCAGTATTTT.

The DNA of the CDR3 is TGTGCCAGCAGTTTAGGGGTTGGGACTATCGCCGAGACCCAGTACTTC. Translation gives CASSLGVGTIAETQYF. This chain joins TRBV27 and TRBJ2-5; 7 bases fit TRBD2. CDR1 MNHEY and CDR2 SMNVEV come from the germline V gene (reference sequence). The CDR3 is made up of 16 amino acids. Trimming cost V 2 bases and J 5 bases; bases outside gene matches: 11.

The chain has TRBV6-1 and TRBJ1-1; TRBD1 matches 7 bases. J was trimmed by 11 bases and V by 3 bases; bases with no gene match: 6. Germline CDR1 is MNHNS and CDR2 is SASEGT. The CDR3 has 12 residues. CDR3: CASSDRQGVAFF. CDR3 sequence (DNA): TGTGCCAGCAGTGATAGACAGGGTGTGGCTTTCTTT.

The V call is TRBV5-6, the J call TRBJ1-4, with D possibly being TRBD1 (6 bases). The CDR3 spans 18 residues. V was trimmed by 1 base and J by 7 bases, leaving 23 bases between them. Per the germline V gene, CDR1 is SGHDT and CDR2 is YYEEEE. CDR3 in amino acids: CASSLSLRTQGESEKLFF. CDR3 DNA sequence: TGTGCCAGCAGCTTGTCCCTGAGAACACAGGGAGAATCTGAAAAACTGTTTTTT.

The genes are TRBV18 and TRBJ1-4; 8 nucleotides agree with TRBD1. Trimming took 0 bases from V and 3 from J; bases not matched to a gene: 12. The CDR3 contains 19 residues. Germline V gene sequence: CDR1 KGHSH, CDR2 LQKENI. DNA of the CDR3: TGTGCCAGCTCACCACCCCTGGCAGGGGGCACCCGGGCTAATGAAAAACTGTTTTTT. Translating gives CASSPPLAGGTRANEKLFF.

This chain connects TRBV30 to TRBJ2-5; TRBD1 might be the D (6 bases). The CDR3 loop spans 14 amino acids. CDR1 is GTSNPN and CDR2 is SVGIG in the germline V gene (reference sequence). Trimming took 5 bases from V and 4 from J, leaving 17 bases between them. The CDR3: CAWAGGALGETQYF. The CDR3 DNA sequence: TGTGCCTGGGCTGGGGGCGCCCTGGGAGAGACCCAGTACTTC.

This sequence joins TRBV7-3 and TRBJ1-6; tentatively, D is TRBD1 (5 bases). Trimming took off 3 bases at V and 7 bases at J, with 7 bases between the two ends. CDR3 length equals 13 residues. Per germline, CDR1 SGHTA and CDR2 FQGTGA. The CDR3 DNA is TGTGCCAGCAGCTTGAACAGGAATTCACCCCTCCACTTT. It is translated as CASSLNRNSPLHF.

This chain uses TRBV4-1 with TRBJ2-1, with TRBD2 identical over 9 bases. Germline CDR1 reads MGHRA; CDR2 reads YSYEKL. Unmatched junction bases numbered 9, after V lost 2 bases and J lost 7 bases. The CDR3 extends over 16 amino acids. The CDR3 is CASSQRASGARNEQFF. In DNA form, the CDR3 reads TGCGCCAGCAGCCAAAGGGCTAGCGGGGCAAGGAATGAGCAGTTCTTC.

This rearrangement joins TRBV10-1 to TRBJ2-1; 8 bases agree with TRBD1. This CDR3 has 13 amino acids. The junction had 5 bases not matched to a gene; V was cut back by 9 bases and J by 4 bases. The germline gives CDR1 WNHNN, CDR2 SYGVQD (reference sequence). The CDR3 DNA is TGCGCCAGGGGGGACAGGACATACAATGAGCAGTTCTTC. This gives the protein CARGDRTYNEQFF.

This clone was recorded a few times. The chain couples TRBV5-4 to TRBJ2-7; 8 positions agree with TRBD1. Germline trimming cut 2 bases from V and 6 bases from J; bases unmatched to any gene: 7. The CDR3 covers 14 residues. Looked up from germline, CDR1 is SGHNT and CDR2 is YYREEE (reference sequence). The CDR3 protein is CASSFRTGLAEQYF. In DNA form, the CDR3 reads TGTGCCAGCAGCTTTCGGACAGGGTTAGCCGAGCAGTACTTC.

This clone was recorded at least ten times. The chain recombines TRBV4-2 with TRBJ2-7, with TRBD2 matching over 7 bases. Looked up from germline, CDR1 is LGHNA and CDR2 is YNFKEQ. The length of the CDR3 is 16 residues. V lost 0 bases, J lost 0 bases, and 5 bases stayed unmatched. The CDR3 region has the DNA TGTGCCAGCAGCCAAGATACGGGGGGAGGCTCCTACGAGCAGTACTTC. This encodes CASSQDTGGGSYEQYF.

Only one count was recorded for this clone. V is TRBV11-1 and J is TRBJ1-1; TRBD1 matches 8 bases. This CDR3 has 15 residues. CDR1 and CDR2 from the germline V gene are SGHAT and FQDESV (reference sequence). Trimming at V came to 5 bases and at J to 2 bases, leaving 7 bases not matched to a gene. The CDR3 DNA sequence: TGTGCCAGCAGCACGTTGGACAGGGACAACACTGAAGCTTTCTTT. It encodes CASSTLDRDNTEAFF. Looking up the rest from reference TRBV11-1 and TRBJ1-1 gives the full variable domain: EAEVAQSPRYKITEKSQAVAFWCDPISGHATLYWYRQILGQGPELLVQFQDESVVDDSQLPKDRFSAERLKGVDSTLKIQPAELGDSAMYLCASSTLDRDNTEAFFGQGTRLTVV.

This clone was seen a handful of times. The V gene is TRBV19, the J gene TRBJ2-6; no definite D call. Germline CDR1 reads LNHDA; CDR2 reads SQIVND (reference sequence). The V and J ends lost 6 bases and 0 bases respectively, with 6 bases between them. The length of the CDR3 is 14 residues. This CDR3 reads CASSPNSGANVLTF. The CDR3 nucleotides read TGTGCCAGTAGCCCTAACTCTGGGGCCAACGTCCTGACTTTC.

The V gene is TRBV9, the J gene TRBJ2-3, with 7 bases matching TRBD1. V lost 0 bases to trimming and J lost 2 bases; unmatched junction nucleotides: 15. CDR1 SGDLS and CDR2 YYNGEE come from the germline V gene. This CDR3 is built from 19 residues. CDR3 region: CASSVAVEGAGETTDTQYF. For the CDR3, the DNA is TGTGCCAGCAGCGTAGCAGTAGAGGGGGCAGGGGAAACCACAGATACGCAGTATTTT.